This paragraph covers one T cell receptor (beta chain) sequence. Its antigen is currently unknown. This record belongs to a study of cytomegalovirus exposure and HLA in healthy donors. Overall study context: A subsequent analysis reported that the roughly 120 validation repertoires were produced on the same platform that had also been used for the roughly 700 first-cohort repertoires. General study findings and limits: The study designated 160 or so TCR beta chains cytomegalovirus-associated. While the bulk of TCR sequences proved rare, some public TCRs turned up in many donors.

This table comes from immunoSEQ multiplex PCR, and its TCRdb copy is limited to in-frame clones, with some not included. The table has some 70,000 clones, around 81% seen once; the top ten hold 3%. The specimen was PBMCs. This sequence originates from a man aged 30 to 45 in good health and CMV-seronegative.

The CDR3 DNA reads TGTGCCATCAGTGAGTCGAGAGGAGGGCATAATTCACCCCTCCACTTT. Residues: CAISESRGGHNSPLHF. The chain combines TRBV10-3 with TRBJ1-6; D ambiguous. The V gene's germline CDR1 is ENHRY and CDR2 SYGVKD. The CDR3 has 16 amino acids. Trimming removed 0 bases at V and 5 bases at J, with 11 bases between.